The clone carrying this T cell receptor (beta chain) has only one observation. Its antigen is undetermined. V lost 5 bases and J 3 bases, leaving 14 bases between the germline ends. Germline loops: CDR1 SGHTA, CDR2 FQGNSA. The CDR3 consists of 14 residues. This sample stems from a study of immune evolution from preneoplasia to lung adenocarcinoma. General study results and limits: From normal lung to invasive adenocarcinoma, top clone frequencies appeared to decrease.

Clones were read by immunoSEQ multiplex PCR, and TCRdb kept only the in-frame ones, dropping some. The sample yields 20,000 to 30,000 clones, roughly 74% seen once. This TCR came from a person in their 60s with invasive lung adenocarcinoma. Some clones in this sample may be carry-over from other donors' samples. Sample: FFPE invasive lung adenocarcinoma tissue. The chain couples TRBV7-2 to TRBJ2-7; D is possibly TRBD1 (6 bases). The DNA for the CDR3 is TGTGCCAGCAGCCTAAGGACAGCCCACTACGAGCAGTACTTC. Its translation: CASSLRTAHYEQYF.